A single sample is the source of the 32 T cell receptor beta chains below, sequenced in a study of EBV T-cell therapy then PD-1 blockade in nasopharyngeal carcinoma. Using immunoSEQ multiplex PCR, the repertoire was profiled, and TCRdb retains in-frame clones only, with some absent. The sample has 14,000 or so clones, 84% seen once. These receptors' antigens are unknown. Treatment described: AdE1-LMPpoly-expanded autologous EBV-specific T-cell therapy followed by anti-PD-1 nivolumab. Sample: CD8+ T cells from blood, taken around day 100 from a patient whose treatment included autologous EBV-specific T cells and nivolumab. All receptors derive from a middle-aged man with nasopharyngeal carcinoma.

The chain joins TRBV27 to TRBJ1-1; unclear D gene. The CDR3 is made up of 13 amino acids. Trimming cost V 4 bases and J 4 bases, with 10 bases left between them. CDR1 is MNHEY and CDR2 is SMNVEV in the germline V gene (reference sequence). CDR3 residues: CASSSGGSTEAFF. For the CDR3, the DNA is TGTGCCAGCAGTTCGGGAGGTAGCACTGAAGCTTTCTTT.

This rearrangement joins TRBV28 to TRBJ2-7, with D perhaps TRBD1 (5 bases). With 2 bases removed from V and 0 bases from J, the gap between germline ends came to 11 bases. Germline V lookup: CDR1 MDHEN, CDR2 SYDVKM. This CDR3 region has 15 residues. The CDR3 sequence: CASSLIRTFSYEQYF. The DNA for the CDR3 is TGTGCCAGCAGTTTAATTCGGACATTCTCCTACGAGCAGTACTTC. Full variable domain (remainder filled in from reference TRBV28 and TRBJ2-7): DVKVTQSSRYLVKRTGEKVFLECVQDMDHENMFWYRQDPGLGLRLIYFSYDVKMKEKGDIPEGYSVSREKKERFSLILESASTNQTSMYLCASSLIRTFSYEQYFGPGTRLTVT.

The rearrangement uses TRBV7-6 and TRBJ1-1, with D maybe TRBD1 (5 bases). Germline values: CDR1 SGHVS, CDR2 FNYEAQ. The CDR3 covers 14 residues. V lost 1 base, J lost 1 base, and 7 bases lay in between. In DNA, the CDR3 is TGTGCCAGCAGCTTAGGTCAGGGGAACACTGAAGCTTTCTTT. Its translation: CASSLGQGNTEAFF.

This sequence joins TRBV9 and TRBJ2-3; D is uncertain. Germline V gene sequence: CDR1 SGDLS, CDR2 YYNGEE. The CDR3 length is 14 residues. Trimming removed 0 bases from V and 1 base from J, with 6 bases in between. The CDR3 DNA sequence: TGTGCCAGCAGCGTAGAATTGGGCACAGATACGCAGTATTTT. This codes for CASSVELGTDTQYF. Together with reference TRBV9 and TRBJ2-3, the CDR3 gives the full variable domain: DSGVTQTPKHLITATGQRVTLRCSPRSGDLSVYWYQQSLDQGLQFLIQYYNGEERAKGNILERFSAQQFPDLHSELNLSSLELGDSALYFCASSVELGTDTQYFGPGTRLTVL.

The chain links TRBV7-9 to TRBJ1-1; 9 bases are shared with TRBD1. The CDR3 sequence is 14 residues long. Germline V gene sequence: CDR1 SEHNR, CDR2 FQNEAQ (reference sequence). Germline trimming cut 4 bases from V and 4 bases from J; bases unmatched to any gene: 4. The chain's CDR3 is CASSSRTGATEAFF. DNA for the CDR3: TGTGCCAGCAGCTCGAGGACAGGGGCCACTGAAGCTTTCTTT.

The CDR3 DNA sequence: TGTGCCAGCAGTGCAGGGGGTTGGGAGCAGTACTTC. This encodes CASSAGGWEQYF. V usage is TRBV27 and J usage is TRBJ2-7; 7 bases match TRBD1. CDR3 size: 12 residues. The V segment lost 5 bases and the J segment 7 bases; nucleotides outside the gene matches: 5. CDR1 is MNHEY, CDR2 SMNVEV, per germline (reference sequence).

J is TRBJ2-7 and V is TRBV5-1; possible D gene TRBD1, 5 bases. V shed 2 bases and J shed 0 bases, with 9 bases lying between them. In germline, CDR1 is SGHRS, CDR2 YFSETQ. The CDR3 sequence is 14 residues long. CDR3 coding DNA: TGCGCCAGCAGCTTCCAGGGCAACTCCTACGAGCAGTACTTC. Translating gives CASSFQGNSYEQYF. Full variable domain (remainder filled in from reference TRBV5-1 and TRBJ2-7): KAGVTQTPRYLIKTRGQQVTLSCSPISGHRSVSWYQQTPGQGLQFLFEYFSETQRNKGNFPGRFSGRQFSNSRSEMNVSTLELGDSALYLCASSFQGNSYEQYFGPGTRLTVT.

J is TRBJ2-3 and V is TRBV7-6; 9 bases are a match to TRBD2. Trimming took 3 bases from V and 2 from J; bases not matched to a gene: 3. Germline CDR1 and CDR2: SGHVS and FNYEAQ. The CDR3 spans 15 residues. The CDR3 region has the DNA TGTGCCAGCAGCTTTGCGGGGGGGCACACAGATACGCAGTATTTT. This gives the protein CASSFAGGHTDTQYF.

The chain has TRBV4-2 and TRBJ2-5, with D maybe TRBD2 (6 bases). The CDR3 is 14 residues long. The germline CDR1 and CDR2 sequences are LGHNA and YNFKEQ. Trimming shortened V by 1 base and J by 1 base, and 7 bases separated the two germline ends. CDR3 sequence: CASSQGDFQETQYF. In DNA form, the CDR3 reads TGTGCCAGCAGCCAAGGGGACTTCCAAGAGACCCAGTACTTC.

The chain employs TRBV28 and TRBJ2-7, with D perhaps being TRBD1 or TRBD2 (6 bases each). There are 14 residues in the CDR3. CDR1 MDHEN and CDR2 SYDVKM come from the germline V gene. V shed 5 bases and J shed 3 bases, with 14 bases lying between them. CDR3 protein: CASSLLRGLYEQYF. The CDR3 DNA follows: TGTGCCAGCAGTCTCCTCAGGGGACTCTACGAGCAGTACTTC. Full variable domain (remainder filled in from reference TRBV28 and TRBJ2-7): DVKVTQSSRYLVKRTGEKVFLECVQDMDHENMFWYRQDPGLGLRLIYFSYDVKMKEKGDIPEGYSVSREKKERFSLILESASTNQTSMYLCASSLLRGLYEQYFGPGTRLTVT.

CDR3 nucleotides: TGTGCCAGCAGCTTAGCACAGACTCCCTACGAGCAGTACTTC. As protein: CASSLAQTPYEQYF. The chain employs TRBV7-8 and TRBJ2-7; D is undetermined. This CDR3 has 14 residues. CDR1 and CDR2 (germline): SGHVS, FQNEAQ. Trimming shortened V by 0 bases and J by 2 bases, and 8 bases separated the two germline ends.

This chain uses TRBV4-1 with TRBJ2-1; D is uncertain. The ends were cut back, 1 base at V and 6 bases at J, with 1 base in the middle. The CDR3 covers 11 residues. CDR1 is MGHRA, CDR2 YSYEKL, per germline. The CDR3 is CASSQGNEQFF. In DNA form, the CDR3 reads TGCGCCAGCAGCCAAGGCAATGAGCAGTTCTTC.

With regard to this clone: A junction boundary mismatches the germline segment, possibly from a read error. The same CDR3 also results from other DNA sequences found in this sample. V usage is TRBV7-9 and J usage is TRBJ2-1, with D possibly called TRBD1 or TRBD2 (6 bases each). Germline CDR1 and CDR2: SEHNR and FQNEAQ (reference sequence). The CDR3 has 13 amino acids. In DNA form, the CDR3 reads TGCGCCAGCAGCAAAGGGGGGTACAATGAGCAGTTCTTC. As protein: CASSKGGYNEQFF.

This chain uses TRBV27 with TRBJ1-1; D is undetermined. Between the trimmed V and J ends, which lost 6 bases and 1 base, there was a span of 15 bases. The CDR3 runs to 15 residues. CDR1 is MNHEY and CDR2 is SMNVEV in the germline V gene (reference sequence). The CDR3 protein is CASRDTHWGNTEAFF. CDR3 DNA sequence: TGTGCCAGCAGAGACACCCACTGGGGGAACACTGAAGCTTTCTTT.

The chain recombines TRBV4-3 with TRBJ1-5; 8 nucleotides agree with TRBD1. The V and J ends lost 1 base and 7 bases, in that order; junction bases with no gene match: 6. Germline CDR1 and CDR2: LGHNA and YSLEER. CDR3 length equals 15 residues. The CDR3, as DNA: TGCGCCAGCAGCCAAGGGTCAGGGGGCGGGCAGCCCCAGCATTTT. It translates to CASSQGSGGGQPQHF.

The V call is TRBV12-3 or TRBV12-4, the J call TRBJ2-7, with TRBD1 as a possible D gene (6 bases). This CDR3 comprises 13 residues. V gave up 5 bases and J gave up 6 bases, with 14 bases separating them. This chain's CDR3 is CASSARQGREQYF. Written as DNA, the CDR3 is TGTGCCAGCAGTGCCCGTCAGGGGCGCGAGCAGTACTTC.

This rearrangement joins TRBV7-3 to TRBJ2-1; D remains unclear. The CDR3 loop spans 15 amino acids. Per germline, CDR1 SGHTA and CDR2 FQGTGA. Deletions cut 2 bases from V and 0 bases from J, with 8 bases between. The CDR3 bases are TGTGCCAGCAGCTTAGGTCTGAGCTCCTACAATGAGCAGTTCTTC. Translating it yields CASSLGLSSYNEQFF.

This sequence joins TRBV5-1 and TRBJ2-5; 8 bases line up with TRBD1. This CDR3 has 14 residues. Per the germline V gene, CDR1 is SGHRS and CDR2 is YFSETQ. V dropped 4 bases and J dropped 1; count of bases not matched to a gene: 3. CDR3 in amino acids: CASSGQGFQETQYF. The CDR3, as DNA: TGCGCCAGCAGCGGACAGGGTTTCCAAGAGACCCAGTACTTC.

This sequence joins TRBV12-3 or TRBV12-4 and TRBJ1-5; weak D call: TRBD1 (5 bases). Trimming cost V 7 bases and J 6 bases, with 13 bases left between them. The CDR3 totals 13 residues. The CDR3 DNA reads TGTGCCAGCACCTGGGGGGGAGGTCAGCCCCAGCATTTT. Amino acid sequence: CASTWGGGQPQHF.

The chain carries TRBV19 and TRBJ2-4; TRBD1 agrees at 9 bases. The germline CDR1 and CDR2 sequences are LNHDA and SQIVND (reference sequence). The CDR3 extends over 14 amino acids. V trimming: 6 bases; J trimming: 7 bases; junction bases outside the gene matches: 7. The CDR3 reads CASSYLTGGNIQYF. DNA for the CDR3: TGTGCCAGTAGCTACCTGACAGGGGGGAACATTCAGTACTTC.

The chain employs TRBV27 and TRBJ2-3; the D gene could be TRBD1 or TRBD2 (6 bases each). Trimming left V 6 bases short and J 4 bases short, with 17 bases between. Germline V gives CDR1 MNHEY, CDR2 SMNVEV (reference sequence). CDR3 length equals 15 residues. CDR3 nucleotides: TGTGCCAGCAGGACCGGGACTGCAGGGGCAGATACGCAGTATTTT. Translated, it gives CASRTGTAGADTQYF.

The chain employs TRBV2 and TRBJ1-2; D ambiguous. Per germline, CDR1 SNHLY and CDR2 FYNNEI. The germline V and J ends were trimmed by 1 base and 3 bases, with 6 bases remaining between them. The CDR3 is made up of 13 amino acids. CDR3 nucleotide sequence: TGTGCCAGCAGTGAAGTTGTCCACTATGGCTACACCTTC. Its protein is CASSEVVHYGYTF.

V is TRBV6-2 or TRBV6-3 and J is TRBJ2-7; D uncertain. The germline CDR1 and CDR2 sequences are MNHEY and SVGEGT. V shed 2 bases and J shed 0 bases, with 8 bases lying between them. This CDR3 has 14 residues. In DNA form, the CDR3 reads TGTGCCAGCAGTTACGGCCAGAGCTCCTACGAGCAGTACTTC. Encoded protein: CASSYGQSSYEQYF.

The rearrangement joins TRBV19 to TRBJ2-7; perhaps TRBD1 as D (6 bases). The germline V and J ends were trimmed by 2 bases and 6 bases, with 14 bases remaining between them. CDR3 length: 14 amino acids. Germline V lookup: CDR1 LNHDA, CDR2 SQIVND (reference sequence). The CDR3 coding sequence is TGTGCCAGTAGTATATATCCAACAGGGACCGAGCAGTACTTC. Protein: CASSIYPTGTEQYF.

The CDR3 nucleotides are TGTGCCAGCAGCCCTAGAACAGATACGCAGTATTTT. It specifies CASSPRTDTQYF. The rearrangement links TRBV7-9 to TRBJ2-3; D not certain. The CDR3 spans 12 residues. The V gene's germline CDR1 is SEHNR and CDR2 FQNEAQ (reference sequence). The ends were cut back, 5 bases at V and 3 bases at J, with 6 bases in the middle.

The chain carries TRBV9 and TRBJ2-1; a weak D match, TRBD1 (5 bases). The germline CDR1 and CDR2 sequences are SGDLS and YYNGEE. This CDR3 has 14 residues. Trimming removed 3 bases at V and 8 bases at J, with 15 bases between. The CDR3 loop is CASSAQPQVDEQFF. The CDR3 DNA follows: TGTGCCAGCAGCGCCCAACCACAGGTGGATGAGCAGTTCTTC.

The chain joins TRBV2 to TRBJ2-3; TRBD2 agrees at 9 bases. J gave up 0 bases and V 2 bases, and 3 bases lay outside the gene matches. The germline V gene encodes CDR1 SNHLY and CDR2 FYNNEI. This CDR3 region has 16 residues. In DNA form, the CDR3 reads TGTGCCAGCAGTGAATCTCTAGCGGGGAGCACAGATACGCAGTATTTT. Protein product: CASSESLAGSTDTQYF.

The chain links TRBV27 to TRBJ1-4, with D tentatively TRBD1 (5 bases). Germline V CDR1 and CDR2: MNHEY, SMNVEV (reference sequence). There are 13 residues in the CDR3. V was pared by 5 bases and J by 13 bases, with 17 bases between. The CDR3 region has the DNA TGTGCCAGCAGTCCTCAGGGCCATTTACTACTGTTTTTT. Its translation is CASSPQGHLLLFF. Filled out from reference TRBV27 and TRBJ1-4, the complete variable domain reads EAQVTQNPRYLITVTGKKLTVTCSQNMNHEYMSWYRQDPGLGLRQIYYSMNVEVTDKGDVPEGYKVSRKEKRNFPLILESPSPNQTSLYFCASSPQGHLLLFFGSGTQLSVL.

The rearrangement joins TRBV19 to TRBJ1-2, with 9 positions matching TRBD1. Germline values: CDR1 LNHDA, CDR2 SQIVND (reference sequence). The CDR3 has 13 amino acids. V lost 7 bases and J lost 4; bases outside the gene matches: 4. The CDR3 loop reads CASTWTGAYGYTF. For the CDR3, the DNA is TGTGCCAGTACGTGGACAGGGGCCTATGGCTACACCTTC.

V usage is TRBV6-5 and J usage is TRBJ1-1; possible D gene TRBD1, 6 bases. Germline V lookup: CDR1 MNHEY, CDR2 SVGAGI. V was pared by 5 bases and J by 0 bases, with 13 bases between. The CDR3 loop spans 15 amino acids. The CDR3 is CASSPWTDMNTEAFF. CDR3 nucleotide sequence: TGTGCCAGCAGTCCGTGGACAGATATGAACACTGAAGCTTTCTTT.

This chain joins TRBV19 and TRBJ1-2; possibly TRBD1 for D (5 bases). The V and J ends lost 3 bases and 2 bases respectively, with 13 bases between them. The CDR3 is 15 residues long. Looked up from germline, CDR1 is LNHDA and CDR2 is SQIVND (reference sequence). The CDR3 reads CASSIQGDENYGYTF. CDR3 DNA: TGTGCCAGTAGTATTCAAGGGGACGAAAACTATGGCTACACCTTC.

J is TRBJ2-3 and V is TRBV10-3; 8 bases line up with TRBD2. This CDR3 has 17 residues. The germline V gene has CDR1 ENHRY and CDR2 SYGVKD. The V and J ends lost 3 bases and 1 base, in that order; junction bases with no gene match: 9. CDR3 sequence: CAISDPRGGTRTDTQYF. The CDR3 DNA follows: TGTGCCATCAGTGACCCCCGGGGGGGGACCCGCACAGATACGCAGTATTTT.